This TCR beta chain was observed in a study of blood T cell repertoires in COVID-19. Across the whole study: Sites across the United States, Italy and Spain contributed samples from acute and convalescent COVID-19.

In the study's own analysis: Counts of nucleated cells, estimated from reference gene primer amplification, were obtained. TCRdb keeps only in-frame clones here, not all; method: immunoSEQ multiplex PCR. The V and J calls and clone size come from that table; D and trimming were worked out from the DNA. The sample lists 65,000 to 80,000 clones; about 90% were seen once. The V gene's germline CDR1 is MNHEY and CDR2 SVGEGT. This CDR3 is built from 15 residues. The germline V and J ends were trimmed by 0 bases and 4 bases, with 10 bases remaining between them. This chain links TRBV6-2 or TRBV6-3 with TRBJ2-1, with TRBD1 as a possible D gene (5 bases). This clonotype originated in a human donor in a cohort sampled during active COVID-19. Sequences were obtained from peripheral blood. The CDR3 sequence: CASSYSGLTYNEQFF. CDR3 in DNA: TGTGCCAGCAGTTACTCGGGGCTAACTTACAATGAGCAGTTCTTC.